This T cell receptor beta chain was obtained from a study of OX40 agonist ivuxolimab in advanced cancers. About the study: Ivuxolimab is an agonistic anti-OX40 (CD134) antibody, and patients were treated with it.

Data came from immunoSEQ multiplex PCR; TCRdb stores just in-frame clones and leaves some out. Among roughly 86,000 clones, around 89% were seen once, and the ten largest hold about 7.2%. This CDR3 contains 16 residues. The V and J ends lost 5 bases and 2 bases respectively, with 19 bases between them. CDR1 is MDHEN, CDR2 SYDVKM, per germline. Sampling times: baseline, cycle 4 day 1, cycle 7 day 1. The source material was CD4+ or CD8+ T cells sorted from blood, sampled in a trial of the OX40 agonist ivuxolimab. The chain is built from TRBV28 and TRBJ2-7; no firm D call. The source is an adult with an advanced solid tumor such as melanoma, head and neck, liver or kidney cancer. The CDR3 here is CASSIRPVSRAYEQYF. The CDR3 coding sequence is TGTGCCAGCAGTATCCGGCCGGTAAGCCGCGCCTACGAGCAGTACTTC.